This T cell receptor (beta chain) was observed in a study of CD8 T cells in ankylosing spondylitis. TCRdb re-analysed the 5' RACE reads in MiXCR, keeping a single row per CDR3 protein. The sample holds about 350,000 distinct CDR3 sequences, 20% to 25% seen once. This clonotype came up a few times. Its specificity is not known. Broader study findings: Disease-linked clones reportedly showed significant enrichment in matched ankylosing spondylitis synovial fluid.

The CDR3 extends over 13 amino acids. Per the germline V gene, CDR1 is MNHEY and CDR2 is SVGAGI. V lost 3 bases to trimming and J lost 4 bases, with 9 bases between them. Source material: blood, either unsorted or a sorted T cell fraction (not recorded which). The TCR was taken from a male donor with ankylosing spondylitis or in good health (not recorded which). The chain carries TRBV6-5 and TRBJ1-1, with D unresolved. The CDR3 sequence is CASSYQKGTEAFF. The CDR3, as DNA: TGTGCCAGCAGTTATCAGAAGGGCACTGAAGCTTTCTTT.